The rows below give T cell receptor beta chains drawn from one sample of a study of OX40 agonist ivuxolimab in advanced cancers. This table comes from immunoSEQ multiplex PCR, and its TCRdb copy is limited to in-frame clones, with some not included. The sample holds roughly 67,000 clones; around nine tenths are singletons and the top ten take around 0.8%. The sequencing here drew on CD4+ or CD8+ T cells sorted from blood, taken in a trial of the OX40 agonist ivuxolimab. Source of these receptors: an adult with an advanced solid tumor such as melanoma, head and neck, liver or kidney cancer. CDR3s leave out the opening cysteine and the closing phenylalanine or tryptophan.

J gene | V gene | CDR3 protein
TRBJ2-3 | TRBV28 | ASNSGQGTDTQY
TRBJ1-4 | TRBV30 | AWSGRNLGEKLF
TRBJ2-6 | TRBV2 | ASRGQGSRSGANVLT
TRBJ2-3 | TRBV10-1 | ASSEGGSTDTQY
TRBJ2-2 | TRBV7-6 | ASSPFNLAGRNGGELF
TRBJ1-1 | TRBV19 | ASSGRRNTEAF
TRBJ1-4 | TRBV7-9 | ASSQQGAYEKLF
TRBJ2-3 | TRBV2 | ASTGGLSTDTQY
TRBJ1-5 | TRBV18 | ASSPGTGDGQPQH
TRBJ2-3 | TRBV2 | ASSEAGRTDTQY
TRBJ1-3 | TRBV5-1 | ASSLAAIGNTIY
TRBJ2-2 | TRBV18 | ASSSGLAGAANTGELF
TRBJ2-1 | TRBV27 | ASSFTGSSYNEQF
TRBJ2-7 | TRBV18 | ASSPIQGAGEQY
TRBJ2-3 | TRBV5-6 | ASSLLGGGGQGPTDTQY
TRBJ1-4 | TRBV15 | ATSRQGSNEKLF
TRBJ1-1 | TRBV18 | ASSPGEGTEAF
TRBJ1-1 | TRBV10-3 | AISAQGAGAF
TRBJ2-7 | TRBV10-3 | AISWDRTSEQY
TRBJ1-2 | TRBV28 | ASSEPGQGMSNYGYT
TRBJ1-1 | TRBV11-3 | ASSKGQPNTEAF
TRBJ1-4 | TRBV6-1 | ASSELTGLENEKLF
TRBJ1-5 | TRBV2 | ASSEQSNQPQH
TRBJ1-1 | TRBV19 | ASRRDRGPTEAF
TRBJ1-1 | TRBV7-3 | ASSPGTGVEAF
TRBJ2-5 | TRBV27 | ASSTVSGTQY
TRBJ2-7 | TRBV6-1 | ASSHRRATYEQY
TRBJ1-2 | TRBV6-1 | ASSEAGYSNYGYT
TRBJ1-3 | TRBV5-1 | ASSFGGRSSGNTIY
TRBJ2-7 | TRBV6-6 | ASSSGQGYTYEQY
TRBJ2-3 | TRBV6-5 | ASASRTDTQY
TRBJ2-3 | TRBV6-1 | ASMVGGGTDTQY
TRBJ2-5 | TRBV11-2 | ASSVFAGNQETQY
TRBJ1-4 | TRBV11-2 | ASSLGTFEKLF
TRBJ2-6 | TRBV6-5 | ASSYSRVSGANVLT
TRBJ2-1 | TRBV11-2 | ASSPTSGGANEQF
TRBJ2-1 | TRBV5-1 | ASSRLDTYNEQF
TRBJ1-1 | TRBV2 | ASSVQNTEAF
TRBJ2-7 | TRBV28 | ASKLWDEQY
TRBJ1-5 | TRBV7-2 | ASSLDGQPNQPQH
TRBJ2-1 | TRBV19 | ASRAGTSGSNEQF
TRBJ1-2 | TRBV5-1 | ASSLGWSGVNYGYT
TRBJ1-3 | TRBV6-5 | ASSPRSGVGNTIY
TRBJ1-1 | TRBV29-1 | SARQGPGNTEAF
TRBJ2-7 | TRBV11-2 | ASSQNPRSSYEQY
TRBJ1-5 | TRBV7-9 | ASSLGQPNQPQH
TRBJ2-3 | TRBV29-1 | SVDGQGNTDTQY
TRBJ2-7 | TRBV27 | ASKDEQY
TRBJ2-7 | TRBV5-4 | ASSLEASGEQY
TRBJ1-5 | TRBV15 | ATSREVYGNQPQH
TRBJ2-2 | TRBV25-1 | ASSEYRGQQSLTGELF
TRBJ1-1 | TRBV2 | ASRSLWVTGEGTEAF
TRBJ1-3 | TRBV11-2 | ASSPPVLSGNTIY